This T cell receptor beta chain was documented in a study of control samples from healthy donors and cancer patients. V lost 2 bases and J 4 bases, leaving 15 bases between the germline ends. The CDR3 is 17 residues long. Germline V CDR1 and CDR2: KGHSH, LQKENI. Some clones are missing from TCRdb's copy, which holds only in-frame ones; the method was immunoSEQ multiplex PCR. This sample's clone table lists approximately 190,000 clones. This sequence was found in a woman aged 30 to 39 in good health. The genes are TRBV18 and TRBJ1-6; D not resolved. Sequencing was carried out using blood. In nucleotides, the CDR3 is TGTGCCAGCTCACCAGGTACAAGGAAGGGATATAATTCACCCCTCCACTTT. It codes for CASSPGTRKGYNSPLHF.